This T cell receptor beta chain came from a study of T cells in localized non-small cell lung cancer. Repertoires were generated with immunoSEQ multiplex PCR, while TCRdb's copy carries only in-frame clones and drops some. This sample carries around 25,000 clones, around 87% of them seen once, and the ten largest clones take around 6.1%. J was trimmed by 4 bases and V by 6 bases; bases with no gene match: 7. Germline V CDR1 and CDR2: MNHEY, SVGAGI. This CDR3 is 15 amino acids long. This receptor was identified in a male donor aged 60 or older with stage II squamous cell lung carcinoma. Sequenced material: peripheral blood, taken before any cancer treatment. V and J are TRBV6-5 and TRBJ2-1; TRBD1 matches 9 bases. The CDR3 loop is CASRPGQGFYNEQFF. Written as DNA, the CDR3 is TGTGCCAGCAGACCGGGACAGGGTTTTTACAATGAGCAGTTCTTC.